One and the same sample provided the 27 T cell receptor beta chains below, sequenced in a study of CD8 T cells in ankylosing spondylitis. TCRdb recomputed calls from the 5' RACE reads with MiXCR, one row per CDR3 protein. The sample shows hundreds of thousands of distinct CDR3 sequences, about 20% of them seen only once. Sequences were obtained from blood, either unsorted or a sorted T cell fraction (not recorded which). Source of these receptors: a male donor with ankylosing spondylitis or in good health (not recorded which).

Turning to this clonotype: Relative to the germline gene, one junction end is altered; a read error may explain this. The rearrangement uses TRBV7-3 and TRBJ2-3, with D maybe TRBD2 (5 bases). Germline assignment: CDR1 SGHTA and CDR2 FQGTGA. This CDR3 has 14 residues. CDR3 coding DNA: TGTGCCAGCAGCCAGGACCTAGGTAGCGATACGCGGTATTTT. Its protein product is CASSQDLGSDTRYF.

This chain connects TRBV7-6 to TRBJ2-7, with a weak D call TRBD2 (7 bases). The CDR3 loop spans 18 amino acids. Looked up from germline, CDR1 is SGHVS and CDR2 is FNYEAQ. The V and J ends lost 2 bases and 7 bases respectively, with 27 bases between them. In DNA, the CDR3 is TGTGCCAGCAGCTTACCCCAACGATCGGGGGGCGAGATGTGGGAGCAGTACTTC. This codes for CASSLPQRSGGEMWEQYF.

This clonotype was observed a handful of times. The chain carries TRBV12-3 or TRBV12-4 and TRBJ2-1; 7 positions match TRBD2. The CDR3 contains 14 residues. The J segment lost 6 bases and the V segment lost 6 bases, leaving 8 bases of the junction unmatched. CDR3 sequence reads: CASSGGSSFNEQFF. DNA of the CDR3: TGTGCCAGCAGCGGGGGGAGCAGTTTCAATGAGCAGTTCTTC.

V gene TRBV5-5 combines with J gene TRBJ2-7, with 8 nucleotides matching TRBD1. The CDR3 has 14 amino acids. Germline-derived CDR1 and CDR2 are SGHKS and YYEKEE (reference sequence). Trimming at V came to 1 base and at J to 3 bases, leaving 3 bases not matched to a gene. The CDR3 region is CASSLWTGNYEQYF. CDR3 in DNA: TGTGCCAGCAGCTTGTGGACAGGGAACTACGAGCAGTACTTC.

The chain joins TRBV5-1 to TRBJ1-4, with D unclear. This CDR3 has 14 residues. Germline values: CDR1 SGHRS, CDR2 YFSETQ. Trimming took off 5 bases at V and 7 bases at J, with 15 bases between the two ends. In DNA, the CDR3 is TGCGCCAGCAGATTCACCGGGATGGGTGAAAAACTGTTTTTT. It codes for CASRFTGMGEKLFF.

This clonotype turned up a few times. This sequence joins TRBV2 and TRBJ2-7; unclear D gene. Trimming cost V 4 bases and J 7 bases, with 8 bases left between them. Germline V lookup: CDR1 SNHLY, CDR2 FYNNEI. There are 11 residues in the CDR3. DNA for the CDR3: TGTGCCAGCAGTGGATCTCCGGAGCAGTACTTC. Protein product: CASSGSPEQYF. Combining the CDR3 with reference TRBV2 and TRBJ2-7 gives the whole variable domain EPEVTQTPSHQVTQMGQEVILRCVPISNHLYFYWYRQILGQKVEFLVSFYNNEISEKSEIFDDQFSVERPDGSNFTLKIRSTKLEDSAMYFCASSGSPEQYFGPGTRLTVT.

The rearrangement links TRBV20-1 to TRBJ2-3, with D tentatively TRBD2 (5 bases). CDR1 and CDR2 from the germline V gene are DFQATT and SNEGSKA (reference sequence). This CDR3 region has 16 residues. Trimming pared 4 bases from V and 2 bases from J, leaving 19 bases between. The CDR3 spells CSANPRQEAYTDTQYF. The CDR3 DNA is TGCAGTGCTAACCCCCGCCAGGAGGCCTACACAGATACGCAGTATTTT.

This clonotype was detected a few times. V gene TRBV11-1 combines with J gene TRBJ2-7; a weak D match, TRBD1 (6 bases). Trimming removed 5 bases from V and 6 bases from J, with 11 bases in between. Looked up from germline, CDR1 is SGHAT and CDR2 is FQDESV (reference sequence). The CDR3 sequence is 12 residues long. CDR3 residues: CASSPIRGEQYF. The CDR3 bases are TGTGCCAGCAGCCCTATCAGGGGCGAGCAGTACTTC.

This clonotype appeared a few times. The CDR3 coding sequence is TGCAGCGTTGAAGACGGGAGGGGGCAGTTCTTC. Protein sequence: CSVEDGRGQFF. V is TRBV29-1 and J is TRBJ2-1; TRBD2 agrees at 8 bases. The germline V gene has CDR1 SQVTM and CDR2 ANQGSEA. J gave up 12 bases and V 0 bases, and 1 base lay outside the gene matches. CDR3 length equals 11 residues.

This clonotype was recorded a few times. The rearrangement links TRBV28 to TRBJ2-7; 8 positions agree with TRBD2. CDR1 and CDR2 from the germline V gene are MDHEN and SYDVKM. J lost 5 bases, V lost 6 bases, and 15 bases had no gene match. The CDR3 has 16 residues. The CDR3 loop reads CASSPGPRGLANEQYF. DNA of the CDR3: TGTGCCAGCAGCCCCGGCCCCCGTGGACTAGCCAACGAGCAGTACTTC.

The rearrangement links TRBV30 to TRBJ2-7; D gene uncertain. The germline V gene has CDR1 GTSNPN and CDR2 SVGIG (reference sequence). V dropped 6 bases and J dropped 4 bases, with 13 bases sitting between them. This CDR3 is 12 amino acids long. Here the CDR3 DNA reads TGTGCCTGCTTCAGCCCATTATACGAGCAGTACTTC. This codes for CACFSPLYEQYF.

V usage is TRBV5-6 and J usage is TRBJ1-4; 8 bases are shared with TRBD1. After removal of 3 bases from V and 13 bases from J, the junction contained 5 bases not matched to a gene. CDR1 is SGHDT and CDR2 is YYEEEE in the germline V gene. The CDR3 runs 12 residues. The CDR3: CASSSGTGSLFF. CDR3 nucleotide sequence: TGTGCCAGCAGCTCCGGGACAGGTTCACTGTTTTTT.

The genes are TRBV28 and TRBJ2-7; D is uncertain. Trimming cost V 6 bases and J 4 bases, with 19 bases left between them. Germline CDR1 reads MDHEN; CDR2 reads SYDVKM. The CDR3 consists of 15 residues. As DNA, the CDR3 is TGTGCCAGCAGCCCCGACGGCCGGTTAAGGTACGAGCAGTACTTC. It is translated as CASSPDGRLRYEQYF.

This chain uses TRBV2 with TRBJ2-1; weak D call: TRBD1 (6 bases). The CDR3 has 18 amino acids. Germline V gene data show CDR1 as SNHLY and CDR2 as FYNNEI. V was cut by 6 bases and J by 0 bases, with 21 bases left in between. CDR3 DNA sequence: TGTGCCAGCAGCCATTCCAAGGACAGCCCGAGCTCCTACAATGAGCAGTTCTTC. Protein: CASSHSKDSPSSYNEQFF.

In its sample, this clonotype was seen once. This chain links TRBV11-1 with TRBJ2-2, with D possibly matching TRBD1 (6 bases). The CDR3 length is 19 residues. In germline, CDR1 is SGHAT, CDR2 FQDESV (reference sequence). V was cut by 5 bases and J by 5 bases, with 27 bases left in between. CDR3 DNA: TGTGCCAGCAGCCCGCTTGACCCCCTGCCGGGACACCCGACCGGGGAGCTGTTTTTT. Amino acid sequence: CASSPLDPLPGHPTGELFF.

This chain uses TRBV5-5 with TRBJ2-6; no clear D. This CDR3 contains 15 residues. V shed 2 bases and J shed 1 base, with 7 bases lying between them. Germline CDR1 reads SGHKS; CDR2 reads YYEKEE (reference sequence). The CDR3 sequence: CASSFGMSGANVLTF. In DNA, the CDR3 is TGTGCCAGCAGCTTTGGTATGTCTGGGGCCAACGTCCTGACTTTC.

This rearrangement joins TRBV6-2 or TRBV6-3 to TRBJ2-7; TRBD1 might be the D (5 bases). The germline V gene has CDR1 MNHEY and CDR2 SVGEGT. Deletions cut 7 bases from V and 2 bases from J, with 15 bases between. This CDR3 comprises 14 residues. Here the CDR3 reads CASTWGIAAYEQYF. Written as DNA, the CDR3 is TGTGCCAGCACTTGGGGCATCGCCGCCTACGAGCAGTACTTC.

The J gene is TRBJ2-1, the V gene TRBV29-1; 7 bases are a match to TRBD2. Germline CDR1 reads SQVTM; CDR2 reads ANQGSEA. V gave up 3 bases and J gave up 8 bases; unmatched junction bases: 7. The CDR3 sequence is 13 residues long. CDR3 DNA: TGCAGCGTTGAGGACCGGGACTATTATGAGCAGTTCTTC. Translation: CSVEDRDYYEQFF.

The J gene is TRBJ2-7, the V gene TRBV3-1; no reliable D call. Germline CDR1 and CDR2: LGHDT and YNNKEL (reference sequence). V dropped 0 bases and J dropped 3 bases, with 6 bases sitting between them. There are 13 residues in the CDR3. The CDR3 loop is CASSQDLDYEQYF. CDR3 in DNA: TGTGCCAGCAGCCAAGATCTGGACTACGAGCAGTACTTC.

The chain joins TRBV20-1 to TRBJ1-3; D unresolved. Between the trimmed V and J ends, which lost 3 bases and 4 bases, there was a span of 7 bases. There are 12 residues in the CDR3. The germline CDR1 and CDR2 sequences are DFQATT and SNEGSKA (reference sequence). CDR3 protein: CSARREGNTIYF. Written as DNA, the CDR3 is TGCAGTGCTAGGAGGGAAGGAAACACCATATATTTT.

The chain links TRBV20-1 to TRBJ2-3, with D maybe TRBD2 (5 bases). V lost 6 bases, J lost 4 bases, and 14 bases lay in between. Germline V gives CDR1 DFQATT, CDR2 SNEGSKA (reference sequence). The CDR3 spans 13 residues. Here the CDR3 DNA reads TGCAGTGCAGGCGCGGAGGTGTCAGATACGCAGTATTTT. It yields the protein CSAGAEVSDTQYF.

This clonotype has only a few counts. This sequence joins TRBV12-3 or TRBV12-4 and TRBJ2-3, with TRBD2 matching 10 bases. The CDR3 is made up of 15 amino acids. The V segment lost 4 bases and the J segment 3 bases; nucleotides outside the gene matches: 4. DNA of the CDR3: TGTGCCAGCAGTTCCCCTAGCGGGGGAACAGATACGCAGTATTTT. It yields the protein CASSSPSGGTDTQYF.

This clonotype was seen at least ten times. The CDR3 DNA reads TGCGCCAGCAGCCTGCGTAAGCTAGCGGAAACCAACAATGAGCAGTTCTTC. Its protein product is CASSLRKLAETNNEQFF. The chain uses TRBV4-1 and TRBJ2-1; 7 nucleotides agree with TRBD2. The V gene end was trimmed by 4 bases and the J gene end by 5 bases; junction bases not matched to a gene: 14. The CDR3 runs to 17 residues. The germline gives CDR1 MGHRA, CDR2 YSYEKL.

The gene calls are TRBV12-3 or TRBV12-4 and TRBJ2-7; 7 bases are shared with TRBD1. The J segment lost 6 bases and the V segment lost 5 bases, leaving 10 bases of the junction unmatched. The CDR3 is made up of 14 amino acids. The CDR3, as DNA: TGTGCCAGCAGTGACAGGGTGGGGCCTCGCGAGCAGTACTTC. Encoded protein: CASSDRVGPREQYF.

This rearrangement joins TRBV7-9 to TRBJ2-7; D call uncertain. Germline assignment: CDR1 SEHNR and CDR2 FQNEAQ (reference sequence). The CDR3 has 13 amino acids. V shed 4 bases and J shed 2 bases, with 9 bases lying between them. The CDR3 DNA sequence: TGTGCCAGCAGCTCCCCAGCGACCTACGAGCAGTACTTC. The encoded protein is CASSSPATYEQYF.

This clonotype appeared a few times. This chain uses TRBV4-1 with TRBJ2-1; 15 bases line up with TRBD2. From germline, CDR1 is MGHRA and CDR2 YSYEKL. The CDR3 is 16 residues long. V lost 4 bases, J lost 9 bases, and 7 bases stayed unmatched. The CDR3: CASSLGPGLAGGEQFF. The CDR3 nucleotides are TGCGCCAGCAGCCTAGGACCGGGACTAGCGGGGGGTGAGCAGTTCTTC.

This clonotype has more than one count but fewer than ten. The CDR3 DNA sequence: TGTGCCAGCGGGGAGGACTACGAGCAGTACTTC. It specifies CASGEDYEQYF. V and J are TRBV28 and TRBJ2-7, with a weak D call TRBD2 (6 bases). This CDR3 contains 11 residues. V lost 8 bases and J lost 3, with 8 bases in between. Per the germline V gene, CDR1 is MDHEN and CDR2 is SYDVKM.